A selection of T cell receptor beta chains follows, all from one sample in a study of response to subunit inactivated influenza vaccine. TCRdb used MiXCR to reprocess the RT-PCR reads, holding one entry per CDR3 protein. This sample has just under 550,000 distinct CDR3 sequences, with under 30% found just once. These same data were also listed under a study on T cells expressing NK-cell markers.

The sequences come from CD4+ T cells sorted from PBMCs, collected 12 days after vaccination. The source is a man aged 45 to 65 who received an inactivated influenza vaccine. Both conserved end residues are trimmed from each CDR3.

v_call: TRBV7-7
cdr3_aa: ASSFSGTETQY

v_call: TRBV20-1
cdr3_aa: SARREGSSTDTQY

v_call: TRBV12-3/TRBV12-4
cdr3_aa: ASSLSDSTDTQY

v_call: TRBV5-1
cdr3_aa: ASKTSGGSAETQY

v_call: TRBV7-9
cdr3_aa: ASSTTVVNYGYT

v_call: TRBV12-3/TRBV12-4
cdr3_aa: ASSWGRGQPQH

v_call: TRBV18
cdr3_aa: ASSPPNAARGGEQF

v_call: TRBV10-3
cdr3_aa: AISDWKRNTEAF

v_call: TRBV7-9
cdr3_aa: ASSLRGGVADTQY

v_call: TRBV7-9
cdr3_aa: ASSQETTGV

v_call: TRBV19
cdr3_aa: ASSAWTGLETQY

v_call: TRBV6-2/TRBV6-3
cdr3_aa: ASSRSRVRSTGELF

v_call: TRBV5-1
cdr3_aa: ASSLAAGRVQEQF

v_call: TRBV2
cdr3_aa: ASRRGGYEQY

v_call: TRBV12-3/TRBV12-4
cdr3_aa: ASSHRDRVEDTQY

v_call: TRBV30
cdr3_aa: AWSHGGTPWETQY

v_call: TRBV6-4
cdr3_aa: ASRQDSTGELF